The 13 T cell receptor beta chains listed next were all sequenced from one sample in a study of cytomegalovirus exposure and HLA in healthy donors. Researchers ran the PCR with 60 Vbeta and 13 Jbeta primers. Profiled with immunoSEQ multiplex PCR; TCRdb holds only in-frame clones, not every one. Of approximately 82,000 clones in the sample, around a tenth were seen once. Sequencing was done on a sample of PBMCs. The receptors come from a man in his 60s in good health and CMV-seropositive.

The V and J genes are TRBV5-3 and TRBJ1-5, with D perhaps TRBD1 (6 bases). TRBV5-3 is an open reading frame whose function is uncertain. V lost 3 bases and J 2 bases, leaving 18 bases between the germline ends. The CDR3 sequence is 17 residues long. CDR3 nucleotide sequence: TGTGCCAGAAGCTCAAACCCCAGGGGTTGTGGCAATCAGCCCCAGCATTTT. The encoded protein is CARSSNPRGCGNQPQHF.

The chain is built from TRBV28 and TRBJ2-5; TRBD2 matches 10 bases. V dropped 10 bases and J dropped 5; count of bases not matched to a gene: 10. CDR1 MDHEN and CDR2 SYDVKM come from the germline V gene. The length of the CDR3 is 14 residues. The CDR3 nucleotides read TGTGCCACCGGCCGGCTAGCGGGAGACGAGACCCAGTACTTC. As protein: CATGRLAGDETQYF.

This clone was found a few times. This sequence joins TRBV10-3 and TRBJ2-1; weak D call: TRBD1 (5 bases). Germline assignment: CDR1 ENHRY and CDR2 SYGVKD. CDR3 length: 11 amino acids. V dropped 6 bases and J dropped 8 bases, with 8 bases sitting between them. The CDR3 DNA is TGTGCCATCAGAACCAGGGATGAGCAGTTCTTC. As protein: CAIRTRDEQFF.

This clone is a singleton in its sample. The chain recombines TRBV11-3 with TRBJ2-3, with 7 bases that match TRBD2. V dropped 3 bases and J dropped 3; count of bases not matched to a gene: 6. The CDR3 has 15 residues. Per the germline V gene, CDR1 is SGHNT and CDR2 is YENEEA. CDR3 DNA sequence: TGTGCCAGCAGCTTCGGGGGAGGGCGTACAGATACGCAGTATTTT. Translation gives CASSFGGGRTDTQYF.

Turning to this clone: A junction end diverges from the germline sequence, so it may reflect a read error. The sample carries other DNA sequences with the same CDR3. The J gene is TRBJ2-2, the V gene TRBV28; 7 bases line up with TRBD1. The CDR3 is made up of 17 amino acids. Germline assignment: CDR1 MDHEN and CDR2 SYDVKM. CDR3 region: CASSLRSVGQSTGELFF. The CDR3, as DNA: TGTGCCAGCAGTTTAAGAAGCGTGGGACAGAGCACCGGGGAACTGTTTTTT.

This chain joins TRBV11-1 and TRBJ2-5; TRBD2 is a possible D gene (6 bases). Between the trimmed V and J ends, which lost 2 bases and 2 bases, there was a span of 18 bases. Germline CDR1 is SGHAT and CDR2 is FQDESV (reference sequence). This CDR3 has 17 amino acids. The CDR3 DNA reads TGTGCCAGCAGCTTAAATCCTCTAGCGCGCCCACAAGAGACCCAGTACTTC. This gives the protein CASSLNPLARPQETQYF.

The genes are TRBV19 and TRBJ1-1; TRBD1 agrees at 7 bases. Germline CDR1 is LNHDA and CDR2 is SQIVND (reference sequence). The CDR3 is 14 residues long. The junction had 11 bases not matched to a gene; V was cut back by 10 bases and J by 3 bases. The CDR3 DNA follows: TGTGCCACCCTCCCGGACAGGAGCCACACTGAAGCTTTCTTT. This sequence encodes CATLPDRSHTEAFF. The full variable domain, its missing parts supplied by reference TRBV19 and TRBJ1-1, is DGGITQSPKYLFRKEGQNVTLSCEQNLNHDAMYWYRQDPGQGLRLIYYSQIVNDFQKGDIAEGYSVSREKKESFPLTVTSAQKNPTAFYLCATLPDRSHTEAFFGQGTRLTVV.

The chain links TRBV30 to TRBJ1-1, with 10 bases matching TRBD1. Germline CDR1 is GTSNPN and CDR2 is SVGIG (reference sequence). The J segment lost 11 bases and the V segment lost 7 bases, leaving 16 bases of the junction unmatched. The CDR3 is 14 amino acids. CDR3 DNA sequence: TGTGCCTCGCGGGACAGGGGAAGAGAAGCTGTGGCTTTCTTT. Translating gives CASRDRGREAVAFF.

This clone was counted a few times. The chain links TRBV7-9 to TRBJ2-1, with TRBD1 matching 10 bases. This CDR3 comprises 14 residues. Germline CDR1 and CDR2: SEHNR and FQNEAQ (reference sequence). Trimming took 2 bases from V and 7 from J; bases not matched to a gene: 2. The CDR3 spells CASSLRTGGNEQFF. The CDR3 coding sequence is TGTGCCAGCAGCTTACGGACAGGGGGGAATGAGCAGTTCTTC. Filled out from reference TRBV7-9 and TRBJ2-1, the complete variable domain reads DTGVSQNPRHKITKRGQNVTFRCDPISEHNRLYWYRQTLGQGPEFLTYFQNEAQLEKSRLLSDRFSAERPKGSFSTLEIQRTEQGDSAMYLCASSLRTGGNEQFFGPGTRLTVL.

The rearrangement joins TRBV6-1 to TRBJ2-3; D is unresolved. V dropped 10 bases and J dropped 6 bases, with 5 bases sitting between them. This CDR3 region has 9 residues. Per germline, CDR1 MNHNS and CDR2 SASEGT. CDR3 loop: CATGDTQYF. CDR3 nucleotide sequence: TGTGCCACCGGGGATACGCAGTATTTT.

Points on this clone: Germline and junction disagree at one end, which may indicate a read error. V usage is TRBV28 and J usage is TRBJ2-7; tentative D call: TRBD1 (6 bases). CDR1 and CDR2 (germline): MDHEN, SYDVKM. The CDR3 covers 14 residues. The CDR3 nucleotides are TGTGCCAGCAGTTTTCAGGGGTTCTCCAACGAGCAGTACTTC. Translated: CASSFQGFSNEQYF.

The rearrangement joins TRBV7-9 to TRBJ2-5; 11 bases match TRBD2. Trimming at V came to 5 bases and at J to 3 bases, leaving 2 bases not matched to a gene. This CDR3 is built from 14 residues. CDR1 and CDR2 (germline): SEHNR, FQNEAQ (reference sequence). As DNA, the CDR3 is TGTGCCAGCAGCCCGGGACTAGCGGAAGAGACCCAGTACTTC. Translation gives CASSPGLAEETQYF. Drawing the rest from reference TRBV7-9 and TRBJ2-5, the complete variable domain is DTGVSQNPRHKITKRGQNVTFRCDPISEHNRLYWYRQTLGQGPEFLTYFQNEAQLEKSRLLSDRFSAERPKGSFSTLEIQRTEQGDSAMYLCASSPGLAEETQYFGPGTRLLVL.

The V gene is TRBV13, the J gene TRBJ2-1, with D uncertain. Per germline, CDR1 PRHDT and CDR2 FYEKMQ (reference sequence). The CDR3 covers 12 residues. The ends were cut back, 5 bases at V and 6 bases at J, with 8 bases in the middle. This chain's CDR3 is CASSPTPNEQFF. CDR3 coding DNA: TGTGCCAGCAGCCCTACCCCCAATGAGCAGTTCTTC.